The 27 T cell receptor beta chains below were found in one sample sequenced in a study of molecular identifiers for immune sequencing clone quantification. Each CDR3 protein gets one entry after TCRdb re-called the PCR reads with MiXCR. The sample gives over 600,000 distinct CDR3 sequences, 15% to 20% of which show up once; roughly 0.9% is in the top ten. The sequencing sample was made of naive CD8+ T cells from blood, with Jurkat cell RNA spiked in. Subset described: FACS-sorted CD8+CD4-CCR7+CD45RA+ naive T cells. Receptors originate from a human donor in good health. Some libraries in this study had Jurkat cell RNA spiked in.

This chain joins TRBV9 and TRBJ2-1, with D perhaps matching TRBD2 (6 bases). The germline V gene has CDR1 SGDLS and CDR2 YYNGEE. V was pared by 0 bases and J by 2 bases, with 15 bases between. This CDR3 has 17 residues. CDR3 sequence reads: CASSVAPSAGTYNEQFF. The CDR3 region has the DNA TGTGCCAGCAGCGTAGCTCCCTCGGCGGGGACCTACAATGAGCAGTTCTTC.

Details on this clonotype: A much larger clone is a single base away; this may be a read error. The chain couples TRBV5-1 to TRBJ2-7, with TRBD1 identical over 7 bases. The germline CDR1 and CDR2 sequences are SGHRS and YFSETQ. Trimming removed 3 bases from V and 4 bases from J; junction bases left unmatched: 4. The CDR3 sequence is 13 residues long. For the CDR3, the DNA is TGCGCCAGCAGCTCACAGGGGAAATACGAGCAGTACTTC. Its protein is CASSSQGKYEQYF.

On this clonotype itself: One base away lies a much larger clone, so this may be a sequencing read error. The chain has TRBV27 and TRBJ2-7; D uncertain. Germline-derived CDR1 and CDR2 are MNHEY and SMNVEV (reference sequence). The CDR3 is 13 amino acids. The V and J ends lost 5 bases and 3 bases respectively, with 11 bases between them. CDR3 nucleotide sequence: TGTGCCAGCAGTCCGGCAGTGAGCTACGAGCAGTACTTC. This gives the protein CASSPAVSYEQYF.

In its sample, this clonotype was seen many times. J is TRBJ1-5 and V is TRBV5-6, with D unresolved. CDR3 length: 14 residues. Germline V lookup: CDR1 SGHDT, CDR2 YYEEEE. With 0 bases removed from V and 4 bases from J, the gap between germline ends came to 8 bases. The CDR3 DNA sequence: TGTGCCAGCAGCTTGGCGGCAGCGAATCAGCCCCAGCATTTT. The encoded protein is CASSLAAANQPQHF.

The V gene is TRBV12-3 or TRBV12-4, the J gene TRBJ1-2; D call uncertain. The length of the CDR3 is 14 residues. The ends were cut back, 5 bases at V and 8 bases at J, with 18 bases in the middle. The CDR3 protein is CASSQSSEMIGYTF. The CDR3 coding sequence is TGTGCCAGCAGTCAGAGCTCGGAAATGATCGGCTACACCTTC.

The chain links TRBV3-1 to TRBJ2-1; possibly TRBD2 for D (5 bases). Germline CDR1 is LGHDT and CDR2 is YNNKEL (reference sequence). Trimming left V 1 base short and J 6 bases short, with 10 bases between. CDR3 length equals 14 residues. CDR3 DNA sequence: TGTGCCAGCAGCCAAGTCATGGACTTCAATGAGCAGTTCTTC. Amino acid sequence: CASSQVMDFNEQFF.

This clonotype was counted ten times or more. The chain couples TRBV15 to TRBJ2-5, with D tentatively TRBD2 (6 bases). The length of the CDR3 is 18 residues. The V gene's germline CDR1 is LNHNV and CDR2 YYDKDF (reference sequence). Trimming pared 0 bases from V and 4 bases from J, leaving 21 bases between. The CDR3 is CATSRDPSATNSGETQYF. As DNA, the CDR3 is TGTGCCACCAGCAGAGACCCTAGCGCGACCAATTCGGGAGAGACCCAGTACTTC.

This clonotype was seen more than once but under ten times. The chain uses TRBV19 and TRBJ2-7; 8 nucleotides align to TRBD2. Trimming took 5 bases from V and 4 from J; bases not matched to a gene: 7. Germline assignment: CDR1 LNHDA and CDR2 SQIVND (reference sequence). The CDR3 contains 14 residues. The CDR3 region has the DNA TGTGCCAGTAGTGTGGGACTAGGTATGTACGAGCAGTACTTC. It translates to CASSVGLGMYEQYF.

This clonotype was counted ten times or more. The rearrangement links TRBV5-5 to TRBJ2-7; the D is unclear. Germline V gene lookup returns CDR1 SGHKS and CDR2 YYEKEE (reference sequence). Trimming shortened V by 0 bases and J by 7 bases, and 11 bases separated the two germline ends. The CDR3 extends over 13 amino acids. CDR3 in DNA: TGTGCCAGCAGCTTGGTAAGGTTTAGTGAGCAGTACTTC. It is translated as CASSLVRFSEQYF.

The chain links TRBV20-1 to TRBJ2-2; 10 bases fit TRBD1. Trimming took 3 bases from V and 10 from J; bases not matched to a gene: 17. Germline CDR1 is DFQATT and CDR2 is SNEGSKA (reference sequence). The CDR3 runs to 17 residues. In DNA form, the CDR3 reads TGCAGTGCTAGGTATCAGCCGGGACAGGGGCCGCCTAAGGAGCTGTTTTTT. Translation: CSARYQPGQGPPKELFF.

This clonotype was detected ten times or more. The V call is TRBV6-1, the J call TRBJ1-1; D gene uncertain. Trimming removed 6 bases from V and 4 bases from J, with 12 bases in between. The CDR3 is 13 amino acids. CDR1 is MNHNS, CDR2 SASEGT, per germline. The CDR3 DNA sequence: TGTGCCAGCAGAGAGTCATCGTCCACTGAAGCTTTCTTT. It is translated as CASRESSSTEAFF.

Worth noting for this clonotype: This clone may be a read error of a much larger clone one base away. J is TRBJ2-2 and V is TRBV5-6; TRBD1 is a possible D gene (6 bases). CDR1 and CDR2 (germline): SGHDT, YYEEEE. V lost 1 base and J 6 bases, leaving 13 bases between the germline ends. The length of the CDR3 is 15 residues. CDR3 DNA: TGTGCCAGCAGCTTGTTGCCAGGGGATGCCGGGGAGCTGTTTTTT. Amino acids: CASSLLPGDAGELFF.

This clonotype was detected many times. The chain recombines TRBV19 with TRBJ2-5; D gene ambiguous. Trimming stripped 3 bases from V and 4 bases from J, with 12 bases between. Germline loops: CDR1 LNHDA, CDR2 SQIVND (reference sequence). This CDR3 has 14 residues. This chain's CDR3 is CASSIGVSLETQYF. CDR3 DNA sequence: TGTGCCAGTAGTATTGGAGTATCCTTAGAGACCCAGTACTTC.

This clonotype was seen many times. The chain links TRBV27 to TRBJ1-5, with D perhaps TRBD1 (6 bases). CDR1 and CDR2 from the germline V gene are MNHEY and SMNVEV (reference sequence). The CDR3 length is 15 residues. V was cut by 6 bases and J by 0 bases, with 12 bases left in between. The DNA for the CDR3 is TGTGCCAGCAGAAAGGGGGGGTTTAGCAATCAGCCCCAGCATTTT. It is translated as CASRKGGFSNQPQHF.

This clonotype was detected ten times or more. This rearrangement joins TRBV10-3 to TRBJ1-2; D is ambiguous. Looked up from germline, CDR1 is ENHRY and CDR2 is SYGVKD. The CDR3 is 13 amino acids. Trimming pared 7 bases from V and 6 bases from J, leaving 15 bases between. The CDR3 nucleotides read TGTGCCATCACCCAAGAACCCGGGGATGGCTACACCTTC. This sequence encodes CAITQEPGDGYTF.

The chain employs TRBV27 and TRBJ1-2, with D possibly matching TRBD1 (5 bases). V was shortened by 5 bases and J by 0 bases, with 10 bases between the two germline ends. CDR1 and CDR2 from the germline V gene are MNHEY and SMNVEV (reference sequence). The CDR3 sequence is 14 residues long. This chain's CDR3 is CASSGTLTNYGYTF. The CDR3, as DNA: TGTGCCAGCAGTGGGACTTTAACTAACTATGGCTACACCTTC.

Comment on this clonotype: This may be a read error: a much more frequent sequence differs by one nucleotide. This chain joins TRBV7-9 and TRBJ1-2, with a possible D match to TRBD1 (6 bases). V lost 5 bases, J lost 3 bases, and 10 bases lay in between. Germline lookup yields CDR1 SEHNR and CDR2 FQNEAQ (reference sequence). This CDR3 spans 13 amino acids. CDR3 nucleotide sequence: TGTGCCAGCAGCCAAGGACAGTACTATGGCTACACCTTC. Its protein is CASSQGQYYGYTF.

This clonotype occurred many times. V gene TRBV5-6 combines with J gene TRBJ2-7; tentatively, D is TRBD2 (6 bases). V lost 4 bases, J lost 0 bases, and 11 bases lay in between. The CDR3 totals 14 residues. CDR1 is SGHDT, CDR2 YYEEEE, per germline. CDR3 nucleotide sequence: TGTGCCAGCAGCCGCGGGGAAAGCTCCTACGAGCAGTACTTC. It codes for CASSRGESSYEQYF.

In the case of this clonotype: Lacking the conserved final phenylalanine or tryptophan, this CDR3 likely reflects a read error. The V call is TRBV28, the J call TRBJ2-2; 8 bases fit TRBD2. The V and J ends lost 3 bases and 2 bases, in that order; junction bases with no gene match: 8. CDR3 length equals 17 residues. Germline V gives CDR1 MDHEN, CDR2 SYDVKM. CDR3 region: CASSLVLAGGNTGELFS. CDR3 coding DNA: TGTGCCAGCAGTTTGGTATTGGCGGGAGGAAACACCGGGGAGCTGTTTTCT.

This clonotype appeared many times. One end of the junction is discordant with germline, which a read error may explain. The V gene is TRBV20-1, the J gene TRBJ2-7; 11 bases are a match to TRBD1. CDR1 is DFQATT and CDR2 is SNEGSKA in the germline V gene (reference sequence). This CDR3 has 16 residues. The CDR3 is CSARADPGQGAYEQYF. DNA of the CDR3: TGCAGTGCAAGAGCAGATCCGGGACAGGGGGCCTACGAGCAGTACTTC.

This clonotype has at least ten counts. CDR3 sequence (DNA): TGTGCCAGCAGCCCCGGACAGGGGATTGTAGAGACCCAGTACTTC. Translated, it gives CASSPGQGIVETQYF. The rearrangement links TRBV7-9 to TRBJ2-5, with TRBD1 matching 9 bases. V shed 5 bases, J shed 4 bases, and the junction held 8 bases outside the gene matches. The germline gives CDR1 SEHNR, CDR2 FQNEAQ (reference sequence). CDR3 length: 15 amino acids.

The table lists this clonotype with many counts. The V call is TRBV10-3, the J call TRBJ2-7; D is uncertain. Germline V CDR1 and CDR2: ENHRY, SYGVKD. V gave up 2 bases and J gave up 4 bases, with 3 bases separating them. CDR3 length equals 11 residues. The chain's CDR3 is CAISEGYEQYF. CDR3 DNA: TGTGCCATCAGTGAGGGGTACGAGCAGTACTTC.

About this clonotype itself: This may arise from a read error, as a much more abundant clone is one base away. The genes are TRBV6-5 and TRBJ2-7; 8 bases are a match to TRBD1. The V gene's germline CDR1 is MNHEY and CDR2 SVGAGI. The CDR3 is 16 amino acids. Losses at the gene ends were 5 bases for V and 1 base for J; bases not matched to a gene: 10. The DNA of the CDR3 is TGTGCCAGCAGTCTCTCCGTGGGACAGGAATCCTACGAGCAGTACTTC. Translated, it gives CASSLSVGQESYEQYF.

This clonotype occurred a few times. This sequence joins TRBV4-1 and TRBJ2-5; possible D gene TRBD2, 5 bases. Trimming removed 0 bases from V and 0 bases from J, with 8 bases in between. Germline CDR1 reads MGHRA; CDR2 reads YSYEKL. The CDR3 spans 15 residues. The CDR3 DNA sequence: TGCGCCAGCAGCCAAGAATACGGGAACCAAGAGACCCAGTACTTC. Residues: CASSQEYGNQETQYF.

The rearrangement uses TRBV7-9 and TRBJ2-2, with D maybe TRBD2 (6 bases). Trimming took 4 bases from V and 6 from J, leaving 21 bases between them. The CDR3 extends over 17 amino acids. Germline CDR1 is SEHNR and CDR2 is FQNEAQ (reference sequence). CDR3 amino acids: CASSSRVGLPPAGELFF. The CDR3 nucleotides are TGTGCCAGCAGCTCAAGGGTAGGACTACCCCCCGCCGGGGAGCTGTTTTTT. The variable domain in full, completed from reference TRBV7-9 and TRBJ2-2, reads DTGVSQNPRHKITKRGQNVTFRCDPISEHNRLYWYRQTLGQGPEFLTYFQNEAQLEKSRLLSDRFSAERPKGSFSTLEIQRTEQGDSAMYLCASSSRVGLPPAGELFFGEGSRLTVL.

The rearrangement links TRBV7-9 to TRBJ2-3; D might be TRBD1 or TRBD2, each matching 6 bases. The CDR3 loop spans 16 amino acids. Germline V gene lookup returns CDR1 SEHNR and CDR2 FQNEAQ (reference sequence). V lost 11 bases, J lost 1 base, and 22 bases lay in between. The CDR3 DNA reads TGTGCCTTGGGCGCGGAGGGCAGGGGAGGCACAGATACGCAGTATTTT. Translated: CALGAEGRGGTDTQYF. Full variable domain (outside the CDR3, taken from reference TRBV7-9 and TRBJ2-3): DTGVSQNPRHKITKRGQNVTFRCDPISEHNRLYWYRQTLGQGPEFLTYFQNEAQLEKSRLLSDRFSAERPKGSFSTLEIQRTEQGDSAMYLCALGAEGRGGTDTQYFGPGTRLTVL.

This clonotype was counted once. Here the CDR3 omits its conserved ending phenylalanine or tryptophan, so a read error is the likely source. This chain joins TRBV10-3 and TRBJ2-7; D perhaps matches TRBD1 (6 bases). The CDR3 runs to 15 residues. Germline V CDR1 and CDR2: ENHRY, SYGVKD. The V end lost 10 bases, the J end lost 2 bases, and 21 bases lay between the germline ends. The CDR3 loop is CATLLEDRTTYEQYL. For the CDR3, the DNA is TGTGCCACCCTCCTCGAAGACAGGACCACCTACGAGCAGTACCTC.